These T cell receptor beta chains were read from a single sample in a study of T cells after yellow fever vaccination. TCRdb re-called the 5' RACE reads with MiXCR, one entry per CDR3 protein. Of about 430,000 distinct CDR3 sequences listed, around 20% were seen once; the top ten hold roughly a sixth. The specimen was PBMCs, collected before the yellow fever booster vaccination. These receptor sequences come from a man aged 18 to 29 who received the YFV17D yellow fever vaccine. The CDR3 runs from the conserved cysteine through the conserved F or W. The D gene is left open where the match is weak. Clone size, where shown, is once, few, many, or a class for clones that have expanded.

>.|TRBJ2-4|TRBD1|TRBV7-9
TGTGCCAGCAGCGGAATACAGGGGACTCAGTACTTC
CASSGIQGTQYF
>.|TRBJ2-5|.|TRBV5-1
TGCGCCAGCAGCCCCGGCGGGACGGATAGGGAGACCCAGTACTTC
CASSPGGTDRETQYF
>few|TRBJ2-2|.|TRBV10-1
TGCGCCAGCAGTGAGACTCAACTCGGGGAGCTGTTTTTT
CASSETQLGELFF
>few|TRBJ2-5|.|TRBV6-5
TGTGCCAGCAGTTACTCGATCGGTGGTGTTGAGACCCAGTACTTC
CASSYSIGGVETQYF
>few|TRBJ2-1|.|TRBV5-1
TGCGCCAGCAGCTTGGGACAGACCCTAAACAATGAGCAGTTCTTC
CASSLGQTLNNEQFF
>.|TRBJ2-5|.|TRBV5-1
TGCGCCAGCAGCTTGGGACCGGGCGACTTGGAGACCCAGTACTTC
CASSLGPGDLETQYF
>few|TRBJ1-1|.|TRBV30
TGTGCCTGGAGTGCCTCTAAGGCTGAAGCTTTCTTT
CAWSASKAEAFF
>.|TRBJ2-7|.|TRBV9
TGTGCCAGTAGCAAAGGGGGCTACGAGCAGTACTTC
CASSKGGYEQYF
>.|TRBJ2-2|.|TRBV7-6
TGTGCCAGCAGCTTCCTTCCGGAGAACACCGGGGAGCTGTTTTTT
CASSFLPENTGELFF
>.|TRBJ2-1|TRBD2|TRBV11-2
TGTGCCAGCAGCCCGGCTAGCGGGTACAATGAGCAGTTCTTC
CASSPASGYNEQFF